This T cell receptor beta chain was obtained from a study of early T cells in non-severe SARS-CoV-2 infection. CDR1 is MNHNY and CDR2 is SVGAGI in the germline V gene (reference sequence). Trimming took off 5 bases at V and 0 bases at J, with 10 bases between the two ends. This CDR3 has 15 amino acids. Individual cDNA molecules received unique molecular identifiers during library preparation. TCRdb called the 5' RACE reads again in MiXCR, with one record for every CDR3 protein. This sample carries roughly 70,000 distinct CDR3 sequences, around an eighth of them seen once, and the ten largest clones take about 1.3%.

The sequenced sample consisted of whole blood. The chain links TRBV6-6 to TRBJ2-2; maybe TRBD2 (5 bases). This receptor was taken from an adult who was a healthcare worker with PCR-confirmed SARS-CoV-2 infection or an uninfected control (not recorded which). The CDR3 protein is CASSTRGSNTGELFF. The CDR3, as DNA: TGTGCCAGCAGTACGCGAGGGTCGAACACCGGGGAGCTGTTTTTT.